The subject of this entry is one T cell receptor (beta chain). This sample stems from a study of shared clonotypes between healthy human individuals. The data were produced by immunoSEQ multiplex PCR, yet TCRdb's version contains in-frame clones alone and is incomplete. The profile covers some 1,100,000 clones, with around 78% appearing a single time and about 0.52% taken by the ten largest. The sequenced sample consisted of memory CD4+ T cells from PBMCs. Subset specified: CD45RA-negative fraction. The clonotype comes from a young man in good health. Some clones in this sample may be carry-over from other donors' samples.

In nucleotides, the CDR3 is TGTGCCAGCTCACCACCCAGGGACAGGGGGCTTCATGAGCAGTTCTTC. This encodes CASSPPRDRGLHEQFF. V and J are TRBV18 and TRBJ2-1, with 12 bases lining up with TRBD1. J gave up 8 bases and V 0 bases, and 5 bases lay outside the gene matches. The CDR3 length is 16 residues. Looked up from germline, CDR1 is KGHSH and CDR2 is LQKENI.